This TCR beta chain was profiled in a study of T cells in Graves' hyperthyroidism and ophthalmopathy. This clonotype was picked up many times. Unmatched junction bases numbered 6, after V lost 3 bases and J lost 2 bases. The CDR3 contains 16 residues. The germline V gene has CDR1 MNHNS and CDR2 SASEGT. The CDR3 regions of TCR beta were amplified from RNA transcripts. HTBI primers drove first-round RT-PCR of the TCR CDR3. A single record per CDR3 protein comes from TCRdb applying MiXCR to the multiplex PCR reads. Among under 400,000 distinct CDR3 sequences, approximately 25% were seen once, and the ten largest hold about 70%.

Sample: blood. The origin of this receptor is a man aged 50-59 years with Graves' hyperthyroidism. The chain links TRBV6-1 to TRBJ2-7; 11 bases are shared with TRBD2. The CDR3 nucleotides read TGTGCCAGCAGTGACCTAGCGGGAGGTCTTGCCTACGAGCAGTACTTC. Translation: CASSDLAGGLAYEQYF.